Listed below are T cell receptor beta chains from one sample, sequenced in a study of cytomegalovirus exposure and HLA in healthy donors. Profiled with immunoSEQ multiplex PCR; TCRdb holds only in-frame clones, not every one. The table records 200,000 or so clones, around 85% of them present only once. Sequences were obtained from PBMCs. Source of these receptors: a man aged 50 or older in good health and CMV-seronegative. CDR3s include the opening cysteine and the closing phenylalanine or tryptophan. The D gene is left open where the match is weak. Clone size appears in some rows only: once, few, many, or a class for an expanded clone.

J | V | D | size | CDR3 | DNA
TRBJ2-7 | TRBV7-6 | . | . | CASSPPGVGNEQYF | TGTGCCAGCAGCCCCCCAGGGGTAGGGAACGAGCAGTACTTC
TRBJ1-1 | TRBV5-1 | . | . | CASSPPRGNTEAFF | TGCGCCAGCAGCCCCCCCAGGGGGAACACTGAAGCTTTCTTT
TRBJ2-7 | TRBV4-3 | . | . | CASSLGSTYEQYF | TGCGCCAGCAGCCTCGGGAGTACCTACGAGCAGTACTTC
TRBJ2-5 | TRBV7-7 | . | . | CASSLASRVGETQYF | TGTGCCAGCAGCTTAGCGTCCAGGGTTGGTGAGACCCAGTACTTC
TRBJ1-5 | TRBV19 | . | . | CASSPGHHNQPQHF | TGTGCCAGTAGTCCGGGACACCATAATCAGCCCCAGCATTTT
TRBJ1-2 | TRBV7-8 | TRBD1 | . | CASSTDRGGGYTF | TGTGCCAGCAGCACCGACAGGGGTGGTGGCTACACCTTC
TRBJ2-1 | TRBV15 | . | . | CATSRDRLGTVYNEQFF | TGTGCCACCAGCAGAGACCGACTAGGGACCGTCTACAATGAGCAGTTCTTC
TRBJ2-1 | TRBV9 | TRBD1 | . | CASSRNQDRFNEQFF | TGTGCCAGCAGCCGGAATCAGGACAGGTTCAATGAGCAGTTCTTC
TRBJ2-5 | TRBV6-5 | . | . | CASSYFSGLTTQYF | TGTGCCAGCAGTTACTTTTCAGGGCTGACGACCCAGTACTTC
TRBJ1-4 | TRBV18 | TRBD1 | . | CASSWDRINEKLFF | TGTGCCAGCTCTTGGGACAGAATAAATGAAAAACTGTTTTTT
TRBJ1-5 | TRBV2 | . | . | CASNPDAGYQPQHF | TGTGCCAGCAACCCAGACGCGGGGTACCAGCCCCAGCATTTT
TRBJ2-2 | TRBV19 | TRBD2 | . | CASSTSGLAGNTGELFF | TGTGCCAGTAGTACCTCGGGACTAGCGGGGAACACCGGGGAGCTGTTTTTT
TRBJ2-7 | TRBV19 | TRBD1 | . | CASSLDRGTYEQYF | TGTGCCAGTAGCTTGGACAGGGGGACTTACGAGCAGTACTTC
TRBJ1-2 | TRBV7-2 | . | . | CASSPSAVNYGYTF | TGTGCCAGCAGCCCGAGCGCGGTTAACTATGGCTACACCTTC
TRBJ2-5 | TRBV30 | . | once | CAWRPAGPSRSQETQYF | TGTGCCTGGAGGCCTGCAGGCCCCTCGAGATCCCAAGAGACCCAGTACTTC
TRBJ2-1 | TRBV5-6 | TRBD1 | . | CASSLQGAEDEQFF | TGTGCCAGCAGCCTACAGGGGGCTGAGGATGAGCAGTTCTTC
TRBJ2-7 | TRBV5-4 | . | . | CASSLAQGQYEQYF | TGTGCCAGCAGCTTGGCCCAGGGGCAGTACGAGCAGTACTTC
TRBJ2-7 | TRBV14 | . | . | CASSQDTGLKGEQYF | TGTGCCAGCAGCCAAGATACGGGGTTGAAGGGAGAGCAGTACTTC
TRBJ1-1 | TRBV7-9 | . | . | CASSPWGENTEAFF | TGTGCCAGCAGCCCGTGGGGGGAGAACACTGAAGCTTTCTTT
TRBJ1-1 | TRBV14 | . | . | CASSPQVNTEAFF | TGTGCCAGCAGCCCTCAGGTAAACACTGAAGCTTTCTTT
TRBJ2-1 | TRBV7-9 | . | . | CASSLAEALTEQFF | TGTGCCAGCAGCTTAGCGGAGGCCCTGACAGAGCAGTTCTTC
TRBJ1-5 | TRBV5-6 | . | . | CASRLGLGPQHF | TGTGCCAGCAGGTTGGGACTTGGGCCCCAGCATTTT
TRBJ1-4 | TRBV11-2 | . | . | CASSLARPQQGVGEKLFF | TGTGCCAGCAGCTTAGCCCGACCTCAACAGGGTGTCGGCGAAAAACTGTTTTTT
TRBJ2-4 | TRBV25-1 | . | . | CASSHSQQENIQYF | TGTGCCAGCAGTCACAGCCAACAGGAAAACATTCAGTACTTC
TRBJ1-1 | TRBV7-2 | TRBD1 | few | CASSFGTGRMGTEAFF | TGTGCCAGCAGCTTCGGGACAGGGAGGATGGGCACTGAAGCTTTCTTT
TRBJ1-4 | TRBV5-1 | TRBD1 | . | CASSQKTGVREKLFF | TGCGCCAGCAGCCAAAAGACAGGGGTGAGAGAAAAACTGTTTTTT
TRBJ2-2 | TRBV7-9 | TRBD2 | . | CASSISGVTGELFF | TGTGCCAGCAGCATTAGCGGGGTCACCGGGGAGCTGTTTTTT
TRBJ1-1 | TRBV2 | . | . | CASSVYTEAFF | TGTGCCAGCAGCGTCTACACTGAAGCTTTCTTT
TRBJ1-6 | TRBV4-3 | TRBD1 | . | CASSQSHDRGNSPLHF | TGCGCCAGCAGCCAAAGCCACGACAGGGGTAATTCACCCCTCCACTTT
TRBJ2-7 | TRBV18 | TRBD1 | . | CASSPGTESSEQYF | TGTGCCAGCTCTCCCGGGACAGAAAGTAGCGAGCAGTACTTC
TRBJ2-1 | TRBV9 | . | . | CASSVGIFGGDEQFF | TGTGCCAGCAGCGTAGGAATTTTTGGGGGCGATGAGCAGTTCTTC
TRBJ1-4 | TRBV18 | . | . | CASSPPNRSNEKLFF | TGTGCCAGCTCACCACCTAATAGGAGTAATGAAAAACTGTTTTTT
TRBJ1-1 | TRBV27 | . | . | CASSLGTGRDTEAFF | TGTGCCAGCAGTTTAGGTACGGGCAGGGACACTGAAGCTTTCTTT
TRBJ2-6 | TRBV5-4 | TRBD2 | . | CASSLRVAGPSGANVLTF | TGTGCCAGCAGCTTGAGGGTAGCGGGCCCCTCTGGGGCCAACGTCCTGACTTTC
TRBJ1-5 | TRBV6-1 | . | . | CASSDGGSAQPQHF | TGTGCCAGCAGTGATGGGGGGAGTGCTCAGCCCCAGCATTTT
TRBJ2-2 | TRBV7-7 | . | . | CASSPRGGNTGELFF | TGTGCTAGCAGCCCCCGAGGCGGAAACACCGGGGAGCTGTTTTTT
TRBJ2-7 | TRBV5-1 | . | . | CASSLDSGPTGNLQYF | TGCGCCAGCAGCCTGGACTCCGGGCCGACGGGGAATCTGCAGTACTTC
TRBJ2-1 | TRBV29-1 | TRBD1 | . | CSVFDRVNEQFF | TGCAGCGTCTTCGACAGGGTCAATGAGCAGTTCTTC
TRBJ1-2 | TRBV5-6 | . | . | CASSSGARGYTF | TGTGCCAGCAGCTCAGGGGCAAGAGGCTACACCTTC
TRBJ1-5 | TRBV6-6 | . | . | CASSSKTGGSNQPQHF | TGTGCCAGCAGTTCCAAGACTGGGGGGAGCAATCAGCCCCAGCATTTT
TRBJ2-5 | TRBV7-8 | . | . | CASSLADQETQYF | TGTGCCAGCAGCTTGGCGGACCAAGAGACCCAGTACTTC
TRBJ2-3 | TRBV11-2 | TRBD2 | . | CASSSLLAGGTDTQYF | TGTGCCAGCAGCTCCCTACTAGCGGGGGGCACAGATACGCAGTATTTT
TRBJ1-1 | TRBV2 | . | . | CASSGPLGDTEAFF | TGTGCCAGCAGTGGACCGCTGGGAGACACTGAAGCTTTCTTT
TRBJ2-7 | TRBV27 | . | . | CASSLVDSTYEQYF | TGTGCCAGCAGTTTAGTGGACAGTACCTACGAGCAGTACTTC
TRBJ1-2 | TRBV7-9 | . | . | CASSSTEAGYGYTF | TGTGCCAGCAGCTCTACGGAGGCCGGCTATGGCTACACCTTC
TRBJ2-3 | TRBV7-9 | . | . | CASSRSKNSDTQYF | TGTGCCAGCAGCCGGAGTAAAAATTCGGATACGCAGTATTTT
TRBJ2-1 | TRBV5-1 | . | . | CASSPPGYYNEQFF | TGCGCCAGCAGCCCCCCAGGGTACTACAATGAGCAGTTCTTC
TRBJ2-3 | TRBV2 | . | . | CASSASLGGSTDTQYF | TGTGCCAGCAGTGCATCCCTAGGTGGAAGCACAGATACGCAGTATTTT
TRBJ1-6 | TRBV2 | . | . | CASSPQGMIRSPLHF | TGTGCCAGCAGCCCACAGGGAATGATACGGTCACCCCTCCACTTT
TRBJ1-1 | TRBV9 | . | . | CASSPHLIENTEAFF | TGTGCCAGCAGCCCACATTTGATTGAGAACACTGAAGCTTTCTTT
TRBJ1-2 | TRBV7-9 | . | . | CSSSPPLGSFYGYTF | TGTTCCAGCAGCCCCCCCTTAGGGAGCTTTTATGGCTACACCTTC
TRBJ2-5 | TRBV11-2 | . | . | CASSPARGTRETQYF | TGTGCCAGCAGCCCCGCCAGGGGGACTCGTGAGACCCAGTACTTC
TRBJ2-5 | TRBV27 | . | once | CASRLAAQETQYF | TGTGCCAGCAGGTTAGCGGCCCAAGAGACCCAGTACTTC
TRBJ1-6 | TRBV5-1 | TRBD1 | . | CASGQGADNSPLHF | TGCGCCAGTGGACAGGGGGCTGATAATTCACCCCTCCACTTT
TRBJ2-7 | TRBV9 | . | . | CASSPRDTFHEQYF | TGTGCCAGCAGCCCCAGGGACACGTTCCACGAGCAGTACTTC